This is a list of T cell receptor beta chains from one sample in a study of regulatory T cells in long-lasting Graves disease. TCRdb used MiXCR to reprocess the multiplex PCR reads, holding one entry per CDR3 protein. The data show 400,000 or so distinct CDR3 sequences, with 23% seen just once and about 27% held by the top ten. The specimen comprised peripheral blood mononuclear cells (PBMCs), sampled when the disease was refractory, from a patient treated with antithyroid drugs. These receptors came from a female donor with Graves disease. Each CDR3 is given with its conserved first and last residue.

j_call,v_call,cdr3_aa
TRBJ2-7,TRBV20-1,CSASVGTYSPYEQYF
TRBJ1-3,TRBV14,CASSLLLGQGRNTIYF
TRBJ2-2,TRBV24-1,CATSDLTGSGRAPHGELFF
TRBJ2-2,TRBV2,CASRRYSNTGELVF
TRBJ2-5,TRBV2,CASRNRGEETQYF
TRBJ1-2,TRBV19,CASSMAGLGGYTF
TRBJ2-7,TRBV11-2,CASSTGRAGFYEQYF
TRBJ1-1,TRBV19,CASSLGVTGTEAFF
TRBJ1-1,TRBV28,CASSILVGTEAFF
TRBJ2-7,TRBV12-3/TRBV12-4,CASRPAGRKTYEQYF